These 26 T cell receptor beta chains were sequenced from one sample in a study of T cell responses to AZD1222 COVID-19 vaccine. Clones were sequenced by immunoSEQ multiplex PCR, and TCRdb holds only the in-frame ones, with some missing. This table has over 85,000 clones, 70% to 85% appearing once. Sample: peripheral blood, taken 28 days after the second AZD1222 dose. Receptor source: an adult who received the AZD1222 COVID-19 vaccine.

This rearrangement joins TRBV19 to TRBJ1-6, with D possibly being TRBD1 (5 bases). Germline assignment: CDR1 LNHDA and CDR2 SQIVND (reference sequence). V lost 7 bases to trimming and J lost 5 bases, with 12 bases between them. The CDR3 sequence is 14 residues long. The chain's CDR3 is CASKSQGDNSPLHF. Written as DNA, the CDR3 is TGTGCCAGTAAGAGCCAGGGCGATAATTCACCCCTCCACTTT. The whole variable domain, filled in from reference TRBV19 and TRBJ1-6, reads DGGITQSPKYLFRKEGQNVTLSCEQNLNHDAMYWYRQDPGQGLRLIYYSQIVNDFQKGDIAEGYSVSREKKESFPLTVTSAQKNPTAFYLCASKSQGDNSPLHFGNGTRLTVT.

This clone was seen a few times. This rearrangement joins TRBV5-5 to TRBJ1-5; D possibly corresponds to TRBD1 (6 bases). Germline V gene sequence: CDR1 SGHKS, CDR2 YYEKEE (reference sequence). Between the trimmed V and J ends, which lost 2 bases and 6 bases, there was a span of 18 bases. CDR3 length: 16 residues. Here the CDR3 reads CASSLSLGGGAQPQHF. CDR3 bases: TGTGCCAGCAGCTTATCATTGGGGGGGGGCGCTCAGCCCCAGCATTTT.

The V and J genes are TRBV6-5 and TRBJ2-5, with D tentatively TRBD1 (6 bases). V lost 2 bases and J 2 bases, leaving 12 bases between the germline ends. Germline V gene lookup returns CDR1 MNHEY and CDR2 SVGAGI. The CDR3 is made up of 15 amino acids. This chain's CDR3 is CASSYGGEGQETQYF. CDR3 coding DNA: TGTGCCAGCAGTTACGGGGGCGAGGGACAAGAGACCCAGTACTTC.

V gene TRBV5-1 combines with J gene TRBJ2-1; 10 bases map to TRBD2. In germline, CDR1 is SGHRS, CDR2 YFSETQ. The CDR3 is 15 amino acids. V shed 4 bases, J shed 3 bases, and the junction held 4 bases outside the gene matches. The CDR3 DNA follows: TGCGCCAGCAGCCGAGGACTAGCGGACTACAATGAGCAGTTCTTC. Its protein product is CASSRGLADYNEQFF.

The chain joins TRBV9 to TRBJ1-2, with unresolved D. The CDR3 is 13 amino acids. CDR1 is SGDLS and CDR2 is YYNGEE in the germline V gene. Between the trimmed V and J ends, which lost 3 bases and 8 bases, there was a span of 14 bases. The CDR3 coding sequence is TGTGCCAGCAGCGGCGTGAGGCCGGACGGCTACACCTTC. This encodes CASSGVRPDGYTF. Full variable domain (remainder filled in from reference TRBV9 and TRBJ1-2): DSGVTQTPKHLITATGQRVTLRCSPRSGDLSVYWYQQSLDQGLQFLIQYYNGEERAKGNILERFSAQQFPDLHSELNLSSLELGDSALYFCASSGVRPDGYTFGSGTRLTVV.

This clone occurred a few times. The chain uses TRBV7-3 and TRBJ2-2; 7 nucleotides match TRBD1. Germline loops: CDR1 SGHTA, CDR2 FQGTGA. The CDR3 spans 16 residues. Trimming removed 5 bases from V and 0 bases from J; junction bases left unmatched: 6. The CDR3 sequence is CASSVQGSANTGELFF. The CDR3 DNA reads as TGTGCCAGCAGCGTACAGGGGTCCGCGAACACCGGGGAGCTGTTTTTT.

As to this clone: The same CDR3 can be traced to other DNA sequences in this sample. This chain uses TRBV5-1 with TRBJ2-7; 9 nucleotides match TRBD1. The CDR3 extends over 15 amino acids. CDR1 is SGHRS, CDR2 YFSETQ, per germline. V dropped 4 bases and J dropped 5; count of bases not matched to a gene: 10. The CDR3 nucleotides are TGCGCCAGCAGCCCCGGGACAGGGCCCAGCCACGAGCAGTACTTC. It is translated as CASSPGTGPSHEQYF.

The chain recombines TRBV11-1 with TRBJ2-1, with D possibly being TRBD1 or TRBD2 (5 bases each). The germline CDR1 and CDR2 sequences are SGHAT and FQDESV (reference sequence). The CDR3 spans 13 residues. V was shortened by 2 bases and J by 7 bases, with 9 bases between the two germline ends. The CDR3 sequence: CASSLPGRNEQFF. The CDR3 DNA reads TGTGCCAGCAGCTTACCAGGGAGAAATGAGCAGTTCTTC.

The rearrangement uses TRBV27 and TRBJ1-2, with TRBD1 identical over 10 bases. Germline CDR1 is MNHEY and CDR2 is SMNVEV (reference sequence). The CDR3 length is 14 residues. Germline trimming cut 6 bases from V and 6 bases from J; bases unmatched to any gene: 7. As DNA, the CDR3 is TGTGCCAGCAGAGGGACAGGGGCTTTTCATGGCTACACCTTC. Translating gives CASRGTGAFHGYTF.

This chain joins TRBV29-1 and TRBJ2-3; D may match TRBD1 or TRBD2 (5 bases each). Germline values: CDR1 SQVTM, CDR2 ANQGSEA. The CDR3 totals 13 residues. Trimming took off 0 bases at V and 5 bases at J, with 9 bases between the two ends. CDR3 residues: CSVEDVGGDTQYF. The CDR3 coding sequence is TGCAGCGTTGAAGATGTTGGGGGAGATACGCAGTATTTT.

The chain combines TRBV13 with TRBJ2-7, with D possibly matching TRBD1 (5 bases). Looked up from germline, CDR1 is PRHDT and CDR2 is FYEKMQ (reference sequence). CDR3 length equals 16 residues. Trimming took off 5 bases at V and 4 bases at J, with 21 bases between the two ends. CDR3 coding DNA: TGTGCCAGCAGCCCGAGGACACGAGTGCAGGGTTACGAGCAGTACTTC. Its protein is CASSPRTRVQGYEQYF.

The CDR3 here is CASIPDRGHEQFF. The CDR3 DNA reads as TGCGCCAGCATTCCGGACAGGGGACATGAGCAGTTCTTC. The chain couples TRBV10-1 to TRBJ2-1, with 9 bases identical to TRBD1. There are 13 residues in the CDR3. Trimming removed 7 bases from V and 8 bases from J; junction bases left unmatched: 6. Germline CDR1 is WNHNN and CDR2 is SYGVQD (reference sequence).

The V and J genes are TRBV9 and TRBJ1-6; 8 nucleotides match TRBD1. The CDR3 contains 15 residues. Germline V gene lookup returns CDR1 SGDLS and CDR2 YYNGEE. Trimming removed 2 bases from V and 7 bases from J; junction bases left unmatched: 5. The CDR3 region is CASSVDGQGNSPLHF. The CDR3 DNA reads TGTGCCAGCAGCGTCGACGGACAGGGAAATTCACCCCTCCACTTT. The whole variable domain, filled in from reference TRBV9 and TRBJ1-6, reads DSGVTQTPKHLITATGQRVTLRCSPRSGDLSVYWYQQSLDQGLQFLIQYYNGEERAKGNILERFSAQQFPDLHSELNLSSLELGDSALYFCASSVDGQGNSPLHFGNGTRLTVT.

The rearrangement uses TRBV6-5 and TRBJ1-1, with a tentative D call TRBD1 (6 bases). Between the trimmed V and J ends, which lost 5 bases and 8 bases, there was a span of 12 bases. Germline V gene lookup returns CDR1 MNHEY and CDR2 SVGAGI. This CDR3 spans 12 amino acids. CDR3 DNA: TGTGCCAGCAGTACGAGACAGGCGGAAGCTTTCTTT. It codes for CASSTRQAEAFF.

The CDR3 bases are TGTGCCAGCAGCCAAGGGATAGCCCGTGAGCAGTACTTC. This codes for CASSQGIAREQYF. The chain couples TRBV3-1 (or the pseudogene TRBV3-2) to TRBJ2-7; D is ambiguous. The CDR3 is made up of 13 amino acids. Germline V CDR1 and CDR2: LGHDT, YNNKEL (reference sequence). The germline V and J ends were trimmed by 1 base and 7 bases, with 11 bases remaining between them.

This chain joins TRBV10-3 and TRBJ1-2; D perhaps matches TRBD1 (6 bases). This CDR3 has 14 residues. Germline V gene data show CDR1 as ENHRY and CDR2 as SYGVKD. Between the trimmed V and J ends, which lost 0 bases and 5 bases, there was a span of 10 bases. CDR3 nucleotide sequence: TGTGCCATCAGTGAGTCGATCCAGGGGTATGGCTACACCTTC. Its translation: CAISESIQGYGYTF.

The chain couples TRBV7-8 to TRBJ2-2; TRBD2 is a possible D gene (6 bases). Trimming left V 1 base short and J 8 bases short, with 8 bases between. Germline V gene data show CDR1 as SGHVS and CDR2 as FQNEAQ. This CDR3 spans 13 amino acids. Here the CDR3 DNA reads TGTGCCAGCAGCTTAGGGGGAGGAGGGGAGCTGTTTTTT. It is translated as CASSLGGGGELFF.

V gene TRBV19 combines with J gene TRBJ1-1; D perhaps matches TRBD1 (5 bases). Germline V gene lookup returns CDR1 LNHDA and CDR2 SQIVND (reference sequence). Trimming pared 2 bases from V and 1 base from J, leaving 17 bases between. CDR3 length equals 17 residues. The DNA of the CDR3 is TGTGCCAGTAGTATAATCTTAATGGGGGAGGGGAACACTGAAGCTTTCTTT. Protein: CASSIILMGEGNTEAFF.

The V gene is TRBV7-2, the J gene TRBJ2-3; 7 nucleotides match TRBD2. Trimming at V came to 1 base and at J to 3 bases, leaving 13 bases not matched to a gene. The CDR3 totals 18 residues. The germline gives CDR1 SGHTA, CDR2 FQGNSA. This CDR3 reads CASSLGYGAGIGTDTQYF. CDR3 coding DNA: TGTGCCAGCAGCTTAGGGTATGGAGCGGGGATTGGAACAGATACGCAGTATTTT.

The chain carries TRBV5-4 and TRBJ2-7, with 10 positions matching TRBD1. Germline CDR1 is SGHNT and CDR2 is YYREEE (reference sequence). The trim removed 6 bases at V and 3 bases at J, leaving 6 bases unmatched. This CDR3 is built from 14 residues. The CDR3 DNA reads TGTGCCAGCAACTCCGGGACAGGGGTCTACGAGCAGTACTTC. It yields the protein CASNSGTGVYEQYF.

This chain connects TRBV18 to TRBJ2-2; the match to TRBD1 covers 7 bases. The V and J ends lost 4 bases and 2 bases, in that order; junction bases with no gene match: 13. This CDR3 contains 18 residues. In germline, CDR1 is KGHSH, CDR2 LQKENI. CDR3 in DNA: TGTGCCAGCTCACTCACTCCCCTAACAGGGGTTAACACCGGGGAGCTGTTTTTT. Encoded protein: CASSLTPLTGVNTGELFF.

This clone appeared a few times. This sequence joins TRBV19 and TRBJ2-1, with D unclear. The length of the CDR3 is 11 residues. The germline V gene has CDR1 LNHDA and CDR2 SQIVND (reference sequence). V was cut by 5 bases and J by 4 bases, with 3 bases left in between. CDR3 coding DNA: TGTGCCAGTAGTGAATACAATGAGCAGTTCTTC. Protein: CASSEYNEQFF.

This chain connects TRBV7-9 to TRBJ2-5; 10 bases align to TRBD2. This CDR3 has 16 amino acids. CDR1 and CDR2 from the germline V gene are SEHNR and FQNEAQ (reference sequence). Trimming removed 1 base from V and 5 bases from J; junction bases left unmatched: 7. CDR3 amino acids: CASSLGSTSGDETQYF. The DNA of the CDR3 is TGTGCCAGCAGCTTAGGCTCCACTAGCGGGGATGAGACCCAGTACTTC.

The rearrangement uses TRBV5-1 and TRBJ1-2; D not resolved. The germline V gene has CDR1 SGHRS and CDR2 YFSETQ. Deletions cut 0 bases from V and 1 base from J, with 10 bases between. This CDR3 has 15 residues. CDR3 protein: CASSLGRSNNYGYTF. Here the CDR3 DNA reads TGCGCCAGCAGCTTGGGTAGAAGCAATAACTATGGCTACACCTTC.

The chain employs TRBV12-3 or TRBV12-4 and TRBJ1-1; no firm D call. This CDR3 region has 13 residues. Between the trimmed V and J ends, which lost 4 bases and 0 bases, there was a span of 6 bases. The CDR3 DNA reads TGTGCCAGCAGTTACGCCTTGAACACTGAAGCTTTCTTT. Its protein product is CASSYALNTEAFF.

The genes are TRBV4-3 and TRBJ2-1, with D perhaps matching TRBD2 (6 bases). V shed 5 bases and J shed 7 bases, with 15 bases lying between them. The germline V gene encodes CDR1 LGHNA and CDR2 YSLEER. CDR3 size: 14 residues. CDR3 amino acids: CASSSTRAVNEQFF. The CDR3, as DNA: TGCGCCAGCAGCTCGACTAGGGCTGTGAATGAGCAGTTCTTC.